Below are 29 T cell receptor beta chains sequenced from a single sample in a study of cytomegalovirus exposure and HLA in healthy donors. Vbeta (60) and Jbeta (13) primers were used in the PCR. The data were produced by immunoSEQ multiplex PCR, yet TCRdb's version contains in-frame clones alone and is incomplete. The repertoire holds approximately 140,000 clones, with approximately 80% as singletons. Sequencing was done on a sample of PBMCs. These receptors were collected from a woman in her thirties or forties in good health and CMV-seropositive.

The rearrangement links TRBV10-3 to TRBJ2-7; 7 nucleotides agree with TRBD1. This CDR3 region has 15 residues. Looked up from germline, CDR1 is ENHRY and CDR2 is SYGVKD. V shed 2 bases, J shed 2 bases, and the junction held 6 bases outside the gene matches. CDR3 amino acids: CAISEPNRGAYEQYF. CDR3 DNA: TGTGCCATCAGTGAGCCAAACAGGGGAGCCTACGAGCAGTACTTC.

V and J are TRBV5-1 and TRBJ2-1, with 14 bases that match TRBD2. The CDR3 is 18 amino acids. J was trimmed by 7 bases and V by 2 bases; bases with no gene match: 11. Germline V CDR1 and CDR2: SGHRS, YFSETQ. This CDR3 is CASSFFKTSGRAGNEQFF. The CDR3 DNA is TGCGCCAGCAGCTTCTTCAAGACTAGCGGGAGGGCCGGGAATGAGCAGTTCTTC.

The V and J genes are TRBV5-1 and TRBJ2-7, with D unresolved. The germline gives CDR1 SGHRS, CDR2 YFSETQ. The CDR3 totals 13 residues. V lost 1 base to trimming and J lost 3 bases, with 8 bases between them. CDR3 coding DNA: TGCGCCAGCAGCTTGCCAGACTTCTACGAGCAGTACTTC. As protein: CASSLPDFYEQYF.

The chain couples TRBV19 to TRBJ1-1; D is unresolved. The CDR3 covers 15 residues. The V end lost 3 bases, the J end lost 6 bases, and 17 bases lay between the germline ends. CDR1 is LNHDA and CDR2 is SQIVND in the germline V gene (reference sequence). The DNA for the CDR3 is TGTGCCAGTAGTATGACCCGGGTTTTTCGTTCTGAAGCTTTCTTT. Translating gives CASSMTRVFRSEAFF.

The chain joins TRBV7-2 to TRBJ2-3, with a weak D call TRBD2 (6 bases). Trimming removed 8 bases at V and 2 bases at J, with 11 bases between. The CDR3 contains 13 residues. Germline CDR1 reads SGHTA; CDR2 reads FQGNSA. The CDR3 DNA sequence: TGTGCCAGCGGGGCGGGACTCACAGATACGCAGTATTTT. Amino acid sequence: CASGAGLTDTQYF.

The CDR3 here is CASSPLEWSLLHF. DNA of the CDR3: TGTGCCAGCTCACCCCTCGAGTGGTCGCTCCTCCACTTT. The chain recombines TRBV18 with TRBJ1-6; D is unresolved. Trimming pared 3 bases from V and 15 bases from J, leaving 15 bases between. The CDR3 is 13 amino acids. Germline CDR1 reads KGHSH; CDR2 reads LQKENI.

The chain employs TRBV10-3 and TRBJ1-5, with 7 bases aligning to TRBD1. The CDR3 is 17 residues long. V was pared by 3 bases and J by 3 bases, with 11 bases of the junction left unmatched. Per the germline V gene, CDR1 is ENHRY and CDR2 is SYGVKD. The CDR3 DNA reads TGTGCCATCAGTGATCCGGTCAGACAGGGTATCAATCAGCCCCAGCATTTT. Its protein product is CAISDPVRQGINQPQHF.

V is TRBV4-2 and J is TRBJ2-1, with D possibly TRBD2 on 6 matching bases. The length of the CDR3 is 19 residues. The V end lost 4 bases, the J end lost 4 bases, and 26 bases lay between the germline ends. Germline assignment: CDR1 LGHNA and CDR2 YNFKEQ. The CDR3 protein is CASSPHLGRDGIAYNEQFF. As DNA, the CDR3 is TGTGCCAGCAGCCCCCACTTAGGGCGGGACGGGATCGCGTACAATGAGCAGTTCTTC.

This clone was observed once. J is TRBJ2-7 and V is TRBV10-2; TRBD1 matches 10 bases. Germline values: CDR1 WSHSY, CDR2 SAAADI. Trimming removed 4 bases from V and 2 bases from J; junction bases left unmatched: 5. The CDR3 contains 15 residues. DNA for the CDR3: TGCGCCAGCAGTGCGACCGGGACAGGGGCCTACGAGCAGTACTTC. Translated, it gives CASSATGTGAYEQYF.

The chain uses TRBV5-1 and TRBJ1-1; 9 bases line up with TRBD1. The CDR3 consists of 16 residues. Germline-derived CDR1 and CDR2 are SGHRS and YFSETQ. The ends lost 2 bases at V and 0 bases at J; junction bases unmatched: 5. The CDR3 sequence: CASSFPGTGLNTEAFF. The DNA for the CDR3 is TGCGCCAGCAGCTTTCCGGGGACAGGGCTGAACACTGAAGCTTTCTTT.

This chain connects TRBV5-1 to TRBJ2-7; 9 bases fit TRBD1. The germline CDR1 and CDR2 sequences are SGHRS and YFSETQ. After removal of 0 bases from V and 3 bases from J, the junction contained 1 base not matched to a gene. CDR3 length: 14 amino acids. CDR3 sequence reads: CASSLEGQGYEQYF. The CDR3 nucleotides read TGCGCCAGCAGCTTGGAGGGACAGGGCTACGAGCAGTACTTC.

The V and J genes are TRBV9 and TRBJ1-4; TRBD1 matches at 8 bases. The CDR3 is made up of 15 amino acids. V shed 0 bases, J shed 4 bases, and the junction held 2 bases outside the gene matches. Germline V lookup: CDR1 SGDLS, CDR2 YYNGEE. CDR3 nucleotides: TGTGCCAGCAGCGTAGGGACAGGGCTTAATGAAAAACTGTTTTTT. It yields the protein CASSVGTGLNEKLFF.

This clone was observed a few times. The chain joins TRBV7-8 to TRBJ1-2; D remains unclear. CDR1 and CDR2 from the germline V gene are SGHVS and FQNEAQ. The V and J ends lost 1 base and 4 bases respectively, with 7 bases between them. The CDR3 spans 13 residues. The CDR3 region is CASSLGLSYGYTF. In nucleotides, the CDR3 is TGTGCCAGCAGCTTAGGACTGAGCTATGGCTACACCTTC.

This chain uses TRBV5-1 with TRBJ2-6; TRBD2 aligns across 7 bases. The CDR3 runs to 15 residues. The V gene end was trimmed by 4 bases and the J gene end by 3 bases; junction bases not matched to a gene: 4. Germline-derived CDR1 and CDR2 are SGHRS and YFSETQ. The CDR3 loop reads CASSPPSGGANVLTF. The CDR3 DNA sequence: TGCGCCAGCAGCCCCCCTAGCGGTGGGGCCAACGTCCTGACTTTC.

The chain links TRBV6-1 to TRBJ1-3; 10 nucleotides match TRBD1. This CDR3 comprises 15 residues. Germline lookup yields CDR1 MNHNS and CDR2 SASEGT. V trimming: 1 base; J trimming: 7 bases; junction bases outside the gene matches: 4. The CDR3 bases are TGTGCCAGCAGTGAAGGGACAGGGGGTAGGAACACCATATATTTT. This codes for CASSEGTGGRNTIYF.

The rearrangement uses TRBV4-1 and TRBJ2-5, with TRBD2 matching over 7 bases. The J call may be in error: the DNA end matches TRBJ2-7 better. This CDR3 is built from 15 residues. Germline CDR1 and CDR2: MGHRA and YSYEKL. The CDR3 is CASSHTERGGYEQYF. In DNA, the CDR3 is TGCGCCAGCAGCCACACCGAGCGGGGTGGCTACGAGCAGTACTTC.

CDR3: CASRRLAATYEQYF. CDR3 in DNA: TGTGCCAGCAGAAGACTAGCGGCCACCTACGAGCAGTACTTC. V is TRBV6-5 and J is TRBJ2-7; 9 bases agree with TRBD2. The germline CDR1 and CDR2 sequences are MNHEY and SVGAGI. Trimming removed 6 bases from V and 2 bases from J; junction bases left unmatched: 5. The CDR3 runs to 14 residues.

This clone occurred once. The chain employs TRBV19 and TRBJ2-5; a possible D gene is TRBD1 (5 bases). CDR1 is LNHDA, CDR2 SQIVND, per germline (reference sequence). V lost 4 bases, J lost 4 bases, and 10 bases lay in between. This CDR3 contains 13 residues. The CDR3 loop reads CASSKGLRETQYF. The CDR3 DNA follows: TGTGCCAGTAGTAAGGGGCTACGAGAGACCCAGTACTTC.

On this clone: Germline and junction disagree at one end, which may indicate a read error. The chain carries TRBV7-7 and TRBJ1-4; TRBD1 might be the D (6 bases). There are 13 residues in the CDR3. Germline lookup yields CDR1 SSHAT and CDR2 FNYEAQ (reference sequence). CDR3 in DNA: TGTGCTAGCAGCTTGGGGGCCCGAGAAAAACTGTTTTTT. Translating it yields CASSLGAREKLFF.

A note on this clone: At one boundary the junction diverges from the germline segment, which might be a read error. The CDR3 here is CATSERRDREYYGYTF. The CDR3 DNA follows: TGTGCCACCAGTGAACGAAGGGACAGGGAGTACTATGGCTACACCTTC. The chain combines TRBV10-3 with TRBJ1-2, with 9 positions matching TRBD1. Germline V gives CDR1 ENHRY, CDR2 SYGVKD. The CDR3 has 16 amino acids.

This clone has a single count. The chain links TRBV5-1 to TRBJ2-7, with a tentative D call TRBD2 (5 bases). This CDR3 comprises 14 residues. Germline-derived CDR1 and CDR2 are SGHRS and YFSETQ. Trimming left V 2 bases short and J 5 bases short, with 14 bases between. The CDR3 sequence is CASSFRGEVNEQYF. CDR3 sequence (DNA): TGCGCCAGCAGCTTCCGGGGAGAGGTGAACGAGCAGTACTTC.

This clone was observed a few times. The chain is built from TRBV5-1 and TRBJ1-5, with 9 bases that match TRBD1. The CDR3 is 16 amino acids. The germline CDR1 and CDR2 sequences are SGHRS and YFSETQ. The V segment lost 0 bases and the J segment 4 bases; nucleotides outside the gene matches: 5. CDR3 sequence: CASSLEGTGSNQPQHF. CDR3 bases: TGCGCCAGCAGCTTGGAAGGGACAGGGAGTAATCAGCCCCAGCATTTT.

The chain links TRBV18 to TRBJ2-1; D unclear. Germline V gene lookup returns CDR1 KGHSH and CDR2 LQKENI. V lost 4 bases, J lost 5 bases, and 6 bases lay in between. This CDR3 is built from 12 residues. In DNA, the CDR3 is TGTGCCAGCTCACTTGCAGACAATGAGCAGTTCTTC. It codes for CASSLADNEQFF.

The V call is TRBV6-6, the J call TRBJ1-4; tentative D call: TRBD1 (5 bases). This CDR3 has 16 residues. Trimming removed 2 bases from V and 5 bases from J, with 15 bases in between. Per the germline V gene, CDR1 is MNHNY and CDR2 is SVGAGI (reference sequence). CDR3 in DNA: TGTGCCAGCAGTTACCCCTTTAATGGGGGGAATGAAAAACTGTTTTTT. Translating gives CASSYPFNGGNEKLFF.

DNA for the CDR3: TGTGCCAGCAGCTTAACTGCGGGAGAAGGGGAGACCCAGTACTTC. This encodes CASSLTAGEGETQYF. J is TRBJ2-5 and V is TRBV7-3; 7 bases line up with TRBD2. This CDR3 is 15 amino acids long. V was pared by 0 bases and J by 5 bases, with 6 bases of the junction left unmatched. Germline V gives CDR1 SGHTA, CDR2 FQGTGA.

The V and J genes are TRBV28 and TRBJ2-1; 7 positions match TRBD1. The V gene end was trimmed by 9 bases and the J gene end by 4 bases; junction bases not matched to a gene: 12. Germline V lookup: CDR1 MDHEN, CDR2 SYDVKM. The CDR3 has 15 amino acids. The CDR3 nucleotides read TGTGCCAGGAAGCCGGGACAGCCCACTTACAATGAGCAGTTCTTC. Amino acid sequence: CARKPGQPTYNEQFF.

This rearrangement joins TRBV28 to TRBJ2-7, with D tentatively TRBD1 (6 bases). The CDR3 contains 13 residues. Per germline, CDR1 MDHEN and CDR2 SYDVKM. Trimming shortened V by 10 bases and J by 2 bases, and 15 bases separated the two germline ends. In nucleotides, the CDR3 is TGTGCCACCACGAGCAGGGGAGCCTACGAGCAGTACTTC. Translated, it gives CATTSRGAYEQYF.

This clone came up once. V is TRBV5-4 and J is TRBJ2-3; maybe TRBD2 (5 bases). The CDR3 covers 16 residues. Germline assignment: CDR1 SGHNT and CDR2 YYREEE (reference sequence). Deletions cut 4 bases from V and 4 bases from J, with 19 bases between. This CDR3 is CASSQAGGRTADTQYF. Written as DNA, the CDR3 is TGTGCCAGCAGCCAGGCGGGCGGCAGGACGGCAGATACGCAGTATTTT.

V is TRBV30 and J is TRBJ1-4, with a weak D call TRBD1 (6 bases). The V gene lost 1 base and the J gene lost 8 bases, with 14 bases spanning the gap. The CDR3 contains 14 residues. The germline V gene encodes CDR1 GTSNPN and CDR2 SVGIG (reference sequence). CDR3 in DNA: TGTGCCTGGAGTGAGGACACAGGGAAGGAAAAACTGTTTTTT. This codes for CAWSEDTGKEKLFF.